This entry lists 26 T cell receptor beta chains sequenced from one sample in a study of T cells of healthy individuals. TCRdb redid the calling of the 5' RACE reads with MiXCR, one entry per CDR3 protein. The sample yields nearly 100,000 distinct CDR3 sequences, 17% seen once. The source of these receptors is a human donor in good health.

The J gene is TRBJ2-1, the V gene TRBV6-2 or TRBV6-3; 7 bases fit TRBD1. CDR3 length: 14 amino acids. CDR1 and CDR2 (germline): MNHEY, SVGEGT. Trimming cost V 4 bases and J 7 bases; bases outside gene matches: 7. The CDR3 sequence is CASSSKGARNEQFF. CDR3 nucleotide sequence: TGTGCCAGCAGTTCCAAGGGGGCGCGGAATGAGCAGTTCTTC.

This clonotype was seen a handful of times. The chain links TRBV7-2 to TRBJ1-2; no reliable D call. Germline V CDR1 and CDR2: SGHTA, FQGNSA. This CDR3 comprises 15 residues. Between the trimmed V and J ends, which lost 2 bases and 1 base, there was a span of 11 bases. The CDR3 region is CASSLRQPFNYGYTF. CDR3 nucleotides: TGTGCCAGCAGCTTACGCCAGCCTTTTAACTATGGCTACACCTTC.

This clonotype was detected a few times. V and J are TRBV6-5 and TRBJ2-1; TRBD2 agrees at 7 bases. This CDR3 has 16 amino acids. Germline loops: CDR1 MNHEY, CDR2 SVGAGI. J gave up 6 bases and V 2 bases, and 10 bases lay outside the gene matches. CDR3 sequence (DNA): TGTGCCAGCAGTTACAATATCGCGGGAGCGGGCAATGAGCAGTTCTTC. As protein: CASSYNIAGAGNEQFF.

V and J are TRBV7-2 and TRBJ1-1, with D unclear. Per the germline V gene, CDR1 is SGHTA and CDR2 is FQGNSA. The CDR3 consists of 14 residues. V was pared by 2 bases and J by 4 bases, with 11 bases between. The CDR3 reads CASSLRERVTEAFF. The DNA of the CDR3 is TGTGCCAGCAGCTTAAGGGAAAGGGTCACTGAAGCTTTCTTT.

J is TRBJ2-2 and V is TRBV7-2; D unresolved. CDR3 size: 14 residues. Germline-derived CDR1 and CDR2 are SGHTA and FQGNSA. V was pared by 3 bases and J by 3 bases, with 8 bases between. CDR3 sequence: CASSFRRDTGELFF. CDR3 nucleotides: TGTGCCAGCAGCTTTCGTCGGGACACCGGGGAGCTGTTTTTT.

This clonotype was counted many times. The V and J genes are TRBV27 and TRBJ2-5; possibly TRBD1 for D (6 bases). The CDR3 loop spans 16 amino acids. The germline V and J ends were trimmed by 3 bases and 1 base, with 15 bases remaining between them. CDR1 and CDR2 from the germline V gene are MNHEY and SMNVEV (reference sequence). CDR3 residues: CASSFNGQPPQETQYF. CDR3 coding DNA: TGTGCCAGCAGTTTCAACGGACAGCCCCCCCAAGAGACCCAGTACTTC.

This clonotype was seen only a few times. The V call is TRBV11-2, the J call TRBJ1-2, with D possibly TRBD1 on 6 matching bases. Trimming left V 2 bases short and J 4 bases short, with 11 bases between. This CDR3 is built from 14 residues. Germline loops: CDR1 SGHAT, CDR2 FQNNGV. As DNA, the CDR3 is TGTGCCAGCAGCTTAACGGACAGCTCCTATGGCTACACCTTC. Protein: CASSLTDSSYGYTF.

This clonotype was counted a few times. This chain uses TRBV27 with TRBJ2-5, with 9 positions matching TRBD2. CDR1 is MNHEY and CDR2 is SMNVEV in the germline V gene (reference sequence). The CDR3 totals 15 residues. After removal of 5 bases from V and 5 bases from J, the junction contained 9 bases not matched to a gene. Here the CDR3 reads CASSHPAGGAETQYF. As DNA, the CDR3 is TGTGCCAGCAGTCATCCAGCGGGGGGTGCGGAGACCCAGTACTTC.

This clonotype has only a few counts. The CDR3 nucleotides read TGTGCCAGCAGCTTTCCGAGCGGGAGATCCCAAAACATTCAGTACTTC. This codes for CASSFPSGRSQNIQYF. This chain links TRBV11-2 with TRBJ2-4; TRBD2 aligns across 8 bases. Germline assignment: CDR1 SGHAT and CDR2 FQNNGV. The CDR3 is made up of 16 amino acids. J was trimmed by 5 bases and V by 3 bases; bases with no gene match: 9.

The CDR3, as DNA: TGTGCCAGCAGCTTATCATGGCAGGGGGGACTCTATGGCTACACCTTC. This gives the protein CASSLSWQGGLYGYTF. The chain has TRBV7-2 and TRBJ1-2; 7 nucleotides agree with TRBD1. The germline gives CDR1 SGHTA, CDR2 FQGNSA. V lost 2 bases, J lost 4 bases, and 10 bases stayed unmatched. The CDR3 covers 16 residues.

In this sample, this clonotype turned up many times. The chain is built from TRBV28 and TRBJ2-2; D not certain. Per germline, CDR1 MDHEN and CDR2 SYDVKM. The CDR3 is 14 amino acids. Between the trimmed V and J ends, which lost 2 bases and 4 bases, there was a span of 8 bases. The CDR3 DNA reads as TGTGCCAGCAGTTTACGGGCTTCCACCGGGGAGCTGTTTTTT. Its protein is CASSLRASTGELFF.

This clonotype was seen a few times. The gene calls are TRBV7-9 and TRBJ2-1; D gene uncertain. Germline lookup yields CDR1 SEHNR and CDR2 FQNEAQ (reference sequence). Trimming removed 5 bases from V and 12 bases from J, with 11 bases in between. The CDR3 extends over 11 amino acids. CDR3 protein: CASSLADVQFF. CDR3 in DNA: TGTGCCAGCAGCCTCGCCGATGTGCAGTTCTTC. Complete variable domain (other parts from reference TRBV7-9 and TRBJ2-1): DTGVSQNPRHKITKRGQNVTFRCDPISEHNRLYWYRQTLGQGPEFLTYFQNEAQLEKSRLLSDRFSAERPKGSFSTLEIQRTEQGDSAMYLCASSLADVQFFGPGTRLTVL.

V gene TRBV6-5 combines with J gene TRBJ2-1; 10 bases align to TRBD2. V was pared by 2 bases and J by 7 bases, with 5 bases of the junction left unmatched. The length of the CDR3 is 15 residues. Germline CDR1 MNHEY, CDR2 SVGAGI. The CDR3 region has the DNA TGTGCCAGCAGTTACAAACTAGCGGGACAAAATGAGCAGTTCTTC. Its protein product is CASSYKLAGQNEQFF.

This clonotype was counted ten times or more. This chain uses TRBV6-6 with TRBJ1-1; D is perhaps TRBD1 (6 bases). The CDR3 consists of 14 residues. V was pared by 7 bases and J by 1 base, with 13 bases between. Per the germline V gene, CDR1 is MNHNY and CDR2 is SVGAGI (reference sequence). CDR3 nucleotide sequence: TGTGCCAGCACCTACAGGGAAGGGAACACTGAAGCTTTCTTT. This encodes CASTYREGNTEAFF.

This clonotype was seen more than once but under ten times. The junction and the germline gene differ at one end; a read error may be behind it. The rearrangement links TRBV6-5 to TRBJ2-5; tentatively, D is TRBD1 (6 bases). CDR1 and CDR2 from the germline V gene are MNHEY and SVGAGI. The CDR3 contains 14 residues. The CDR3 nucleotides are TGTGCCAGCAGGTACTACAGGGACGGAGAGACCCAGTACTTC. Translated, it gives CASRYYRDGETQYF.

This clonotype showed up just a few times. The chain employs TRBV15 and TRBJ1-3; D is undetermined. CDR3 length: 16 amino acids. Germline V gene lookup returns CDR1 LNHNV and CDR2 YYDKDF (reference sequence). The V end was cut by 5 bases, the J end by 2 bases, with 16 bases between. CDR3 sequence (DNA): TGTGCCACCAGCCCCAAGGGCAGTCCAACTGGAAACACCATATATTTT. Translated, it gives CATSPKGSPTGNTIYF.

The V gene is TRBV2, the J gene TRBJ2-1, with D possibly TRBD2 on 6 matching bases. Germline V lookup: CDR1 SNHLY, CDR2 FYNNEI. The V end lost 5 bases, the J end lost 2 bases, and 13 bases lay between the germline ends. The CDR3 contains 15 residues. The CDR3 DNA follows: TGTGCCAGCAGTAATGCGGGACCTACCTACAATGAGCAGTTCTTC. Encoded protein: CASSNAGPTYNEQFF.

The chain is built from TRBV5-1 and TRBJ1-2, with 7 bases aligning to TRBD1. Germline trimming cut 6 bases from V and 1 base from J; bases unmatched to any gene: 6. This CDR3 is 14 amino acids long. Germline-derived CDR1 and CDR2 are SGHRS and YFSETQ. The CDR3 sequence: CASTPTGSNYGYTF. The CDR3 DNA reads as TGCGCCAGCACTCCGACAGGGAGTAACTATGGCTACACCTTC. Looking up the rest from reference TRBV5-1 and TRBJ1-2 gives the full variable domain: KAGVTQTPRYLIKTRGQQVTLSCSPISGHRSVSWYQQTPGQGLQFLFEYFSETQRNKGNFPGRFSGRQFSNSRSEMNVSTLELGDSALYLCASTPTGSNYGYTFGSGTRLTVV.

In its sample, this clonotype was seen many times. The chain couples TRBV4-2 to TRBJ2-7; 9 bases are a match to TRBD1. The CDR3 has 16 amino acids. J was trimmed by 0 bases and V by 4 bases; bases with no gene match: 7. The germline gives CDR1 LGHNA, CDR2 YNFKEQ. The CDR3 sequence: CASSPGGTGNSYEQYF. CDR3 coding DNA: TGTGCCAGCAGCCCTGGAGGGACAGGGAACTCCTACGAGCAGTACTTC.

The chain employs TRBV5-1 and TRBJ2-3; 9 bases fit TRBD2. This CDR3 region has 13 residues. V was clipped by 4 bases and J by 6 bases; unmatched bases: 3. Germline CDR1 is SGHRS and CDR2 is YFSETQ. The CDR3, as DNA: TGCGCCAGCAGCATCGGGACTAGCGATACGCAGTATTTT. Encoded protein: CASSIGTSDTQYF.

In this sample, this clonotype turned up a few times. This rearrangement joins TRBV20-1 to TRBJ1-5; no definite D call. The CDR3 extends over 14 amino acids. Looked up from germline, CDR1 is DFQATT and CDR2 is SNEGSKA (reference sequence). Trimming stripped 2 bases from V and 1 base from J, with 9 bases between. CDR3 nucleotide sequence: TGCAGTGCTAGAAGGCTCAGGAGCAATCAGCCCCAGCATTTT. This translates into CSARRLRSNQPQHF.

The sample holds many counts of this clonotype. The rearrangement joins TRBV20-1 to TRBJ1-1; 8 bases are a match to TRBD1. Germline assignment: CDR1 DFQATT and CDR2 SNEGSKA (reference sequence). This CDR3 region has 13 residues. The V gene end was trimmed by 1 base and the J gene end by 10 bases; junction bases not matched to a gene: 8. The CDR3 sequence is CSARADRVVSAFF. The CDR3 DNA reads as TGCAGTGCTAGAGCGGACAGGGTTGTTTCAGCTTTCTTT.

This clonotype was observed a few times. V is TRBV28 and J is TRBJ1-2; TRBD1 might be the D (6 bases). CDR3 length equals 14 residues. The V end lost 6 bases, the J end lost 3 bases, and 14 bases lay between the germline ends. CDR1 MDHEN and CDR2 SYDVKM come from the germline V gene. The CDR3, as DNA: TGTGCCAGCAGCGGTCACGGGACACACTATGGCTACACCTTC. Translation: CASSGHGTHYGYTF.

This clonotype was picked up many times. This sequence joins TRBV6-2 or TRBV6-3 and TRBJ1-5; D not resolved. CDR3 length: 12 amino acids. The ends were cut back, 8 bases at V and 5 bases at J, with 10 bases in the middle. CDR1 and CDR2 (germline): MNHEY, SVGEGT. CDR3 sequence reads: CASGERDQPQHF. CDR3 nucleotide sequence: TGTGCCAGCGGCGAAAGGGATCAGCCCCAGCATTTT.

In this sample, this clonotype turned up a few times. The rearrangement uses TRBV4-1 and TRBJ2-5, with 7 nucleotides matching TRBD1. This CDR3 is 16 amino acids long. Germline CDR1 is MGHRA and CDR2 is YSYEKL. With V trimmed by 4 bases and J by 4 bases, 12 bases remained unmatched. CDR3 residues: CASSPQGTAWLETQYF. The CDR3 nucleotides are TGCGCCAGCAGCCCTCAGGGGACAGCCTGGCTAGAGACCCAGTACTTC.

The rearrangement uses TRBV7-9 and TRBJ2-1, with a possible D match to TRBD2 (6 bases). The CDR3 totals 18 residues. Looked up from germline, CDR1 is SEHNR and CDR2 is FQNEAQ (reference sequence). V gave up 4 bases and J gave up 0 bases, with 19 bases separating them. The CDR3 here is CASSSRHLATVSYNEQFF. The DNA for the CDR3 is TGTGCCAGCAGCTCCCGTCACCTAGCGACCGTCTCCTACAATGAGCAGTTCTTC.